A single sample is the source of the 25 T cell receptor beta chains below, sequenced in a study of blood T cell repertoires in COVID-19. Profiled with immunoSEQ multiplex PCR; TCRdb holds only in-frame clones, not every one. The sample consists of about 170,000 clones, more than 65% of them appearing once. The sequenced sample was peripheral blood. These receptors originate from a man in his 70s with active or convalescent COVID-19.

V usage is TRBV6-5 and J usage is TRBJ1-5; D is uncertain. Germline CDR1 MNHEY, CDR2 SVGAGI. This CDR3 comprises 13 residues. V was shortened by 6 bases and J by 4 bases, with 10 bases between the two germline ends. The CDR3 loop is CASSRGGNQPQHF. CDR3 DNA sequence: TGTGCCAGCAGCCGCGGCGGAAATCAGCCCCAGCATTTT.

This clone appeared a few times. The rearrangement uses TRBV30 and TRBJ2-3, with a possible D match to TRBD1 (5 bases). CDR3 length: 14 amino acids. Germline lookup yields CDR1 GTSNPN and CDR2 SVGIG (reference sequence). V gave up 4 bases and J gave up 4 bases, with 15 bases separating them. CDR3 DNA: TGTGCCTGGAAACGACAGCTGGTGGCAGATACGCAGTATTTT. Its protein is CAWKRQLVADTQYF.

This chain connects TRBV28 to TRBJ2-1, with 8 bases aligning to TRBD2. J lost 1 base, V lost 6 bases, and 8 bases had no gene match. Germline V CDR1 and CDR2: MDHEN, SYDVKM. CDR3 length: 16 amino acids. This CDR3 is CASSGGLAKSYNEQFF. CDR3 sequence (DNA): TGTGCCAGCAGCGGTGGACTAGCCAAGTCCTACAATGAGCAGTTCTTC.

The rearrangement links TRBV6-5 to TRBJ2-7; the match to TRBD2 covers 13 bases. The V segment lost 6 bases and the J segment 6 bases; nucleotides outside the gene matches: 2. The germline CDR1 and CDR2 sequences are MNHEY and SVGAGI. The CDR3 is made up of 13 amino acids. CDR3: CASRGTSGAEQYF. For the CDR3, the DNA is TGTGCCAGCAGGGGGACTAGCGGGGCCGAGCAGTACTTC.

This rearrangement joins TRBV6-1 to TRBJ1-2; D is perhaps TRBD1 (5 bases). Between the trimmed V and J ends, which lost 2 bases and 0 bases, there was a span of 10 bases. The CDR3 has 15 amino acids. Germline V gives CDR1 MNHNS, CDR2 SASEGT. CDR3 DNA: TGTGCCAGCAGTGAAATCGGGGGGACTAACTATGGCTACACCTTC. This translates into CASSEIGGTNYGYTF.

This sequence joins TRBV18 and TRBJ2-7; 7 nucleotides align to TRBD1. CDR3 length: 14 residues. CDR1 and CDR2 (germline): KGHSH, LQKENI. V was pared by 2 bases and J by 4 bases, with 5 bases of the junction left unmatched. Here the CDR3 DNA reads TGTGCCAGCTCACCAGCGACAGGGAGATACGAGCAGTACTTC. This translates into CASSPATGRYEQYF.

In nucleotides, the CDR3 is TGTGCCAGCATTGGTGTACAGGCATACGAGCAGTACTTC. This translates into CASIGVQAYEQYF. The V gene is TRBV28, the J gene TRBJ2-7, with a tentative D call TRBD1 (5 bases). Trimming cost V 7 bases and J 4 bases, with 14 bases left between them. Germline V gene sequence: CDR1 MDHEN, CDR2 SYDVKM. The CDR3 covers 13 residues.

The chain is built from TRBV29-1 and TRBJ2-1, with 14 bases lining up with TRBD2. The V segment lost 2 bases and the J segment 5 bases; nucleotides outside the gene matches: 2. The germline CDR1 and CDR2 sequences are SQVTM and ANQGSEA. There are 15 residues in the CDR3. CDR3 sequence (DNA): TGCAGCGTTGAAAGACTAGCGGGAGGGAACAATGAGCAGTTCTTC. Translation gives CSVERLAGGNNEQFF.

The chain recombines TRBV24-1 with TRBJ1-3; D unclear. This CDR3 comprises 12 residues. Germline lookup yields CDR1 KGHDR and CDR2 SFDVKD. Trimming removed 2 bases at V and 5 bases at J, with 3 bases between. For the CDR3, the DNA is TGTGCCACCAGTGATTCCAGAAACACCATATATTTT. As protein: CATSDSRNTIYF.

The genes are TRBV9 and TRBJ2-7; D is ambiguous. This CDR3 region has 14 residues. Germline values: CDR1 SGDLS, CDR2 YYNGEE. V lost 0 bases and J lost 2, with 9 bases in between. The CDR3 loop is CASSVAAYAYEQYF. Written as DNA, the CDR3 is TGTGCCAGCAGCGTAGCTGCCTACGCCTACGAGCAGTACTTC.

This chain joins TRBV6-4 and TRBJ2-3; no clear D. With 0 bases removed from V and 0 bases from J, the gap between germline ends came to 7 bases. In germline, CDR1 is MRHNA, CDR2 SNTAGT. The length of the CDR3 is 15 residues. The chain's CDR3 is CASSDSGSSTDTQYF. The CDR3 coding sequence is TGTGCCAGCAGTGACTCGGGCTCTAGCACAGATACGCAGTATTTT.

The chain's CDR3 is CASSSLRTSGDAYNEQFF. In DNA, the CDR3 is TGTGCCAGCAGTTCTCTCCGGACTAGCGGGGATGCTTACAATGAGCAGTTCTTC. The V call is TRBV28, the J call TRBJ2-1, with 12 bases lining up with TRBD2. In germline, CDR1 is MDHEN, CDR2 SYDVKM. The CDR3 runs 18 residues. V lost 4 bases to trimming and J lost 4 bases; unmatched junction nucleotides: 11.

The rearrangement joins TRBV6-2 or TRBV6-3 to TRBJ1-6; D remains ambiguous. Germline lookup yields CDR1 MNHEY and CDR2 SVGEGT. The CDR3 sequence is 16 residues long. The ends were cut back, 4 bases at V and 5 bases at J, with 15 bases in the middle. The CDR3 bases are TGTGCCAGCAGTTCCGCTGCCGGGAGGAATAATTCACCCCTCCACTTT. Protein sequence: CASSSAAGRNNSPLHF.

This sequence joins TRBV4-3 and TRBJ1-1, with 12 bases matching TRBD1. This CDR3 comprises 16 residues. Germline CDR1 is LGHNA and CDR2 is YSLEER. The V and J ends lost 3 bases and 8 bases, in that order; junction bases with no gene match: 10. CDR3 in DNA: TGCGCCAGCAGCCAGGGGGACAGGGGGCGTGGAGTCGAAGCTTTCTTT. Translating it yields CASSQGDRGRGVEAFF.

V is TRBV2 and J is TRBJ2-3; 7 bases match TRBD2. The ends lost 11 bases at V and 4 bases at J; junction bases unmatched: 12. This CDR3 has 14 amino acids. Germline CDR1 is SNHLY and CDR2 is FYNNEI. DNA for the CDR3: TGTGCCCTCGGGGGGAATCTGAGCGCAGATACGCAGTATTTT. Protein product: CALGGNLSADTQYF.

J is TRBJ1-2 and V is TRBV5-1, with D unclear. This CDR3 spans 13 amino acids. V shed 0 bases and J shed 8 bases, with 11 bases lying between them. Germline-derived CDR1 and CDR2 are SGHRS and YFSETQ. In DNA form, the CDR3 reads TGCGCCAGCAGCTTGGACGGGGTCCGCGGCTACACCTTC. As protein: CASSLDGVRGYTF.

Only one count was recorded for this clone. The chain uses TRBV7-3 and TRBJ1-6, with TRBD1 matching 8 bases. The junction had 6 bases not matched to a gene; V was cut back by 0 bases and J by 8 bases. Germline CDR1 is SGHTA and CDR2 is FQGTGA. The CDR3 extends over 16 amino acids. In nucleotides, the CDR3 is TGTGCCAGCAGCTTAACACCCGGGACAGGCGATTCACCCCTCCACTTT. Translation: CASSLTPGTGDSPLHF. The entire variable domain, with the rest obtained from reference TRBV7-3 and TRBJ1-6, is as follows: GAGVSQTPSNKVTEKGKYVELRCDPISGHTALYWYRQSLGQGPEFLIYFQGTGAADDSGLPNDRFFAVRPEGSVSTLKIQRTERGDSAVYLCASSLTPGTGDSPLHFGNGTRLTVT.

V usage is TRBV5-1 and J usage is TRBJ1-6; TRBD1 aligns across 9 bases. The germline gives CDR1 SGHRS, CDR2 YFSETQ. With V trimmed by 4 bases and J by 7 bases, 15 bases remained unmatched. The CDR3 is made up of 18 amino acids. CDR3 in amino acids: CASSPFTSMTGGNSPLHF. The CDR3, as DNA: TGCGCCAGCAGCCCCTTCACATCTATGACAGGGGGAAATTCACCCCTCCACTTT. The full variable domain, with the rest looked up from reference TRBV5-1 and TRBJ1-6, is KAGVTQTPRYLIKTRGQQVTLSCSPISGHRSVSWYQQTPGQGLQFLFEYFSETQRNKGNFPGRFSGRQFSNSRSEMNVSTLELGDSALYLCASSPFTSMTGGNSPLHFGNGTRLTVT.

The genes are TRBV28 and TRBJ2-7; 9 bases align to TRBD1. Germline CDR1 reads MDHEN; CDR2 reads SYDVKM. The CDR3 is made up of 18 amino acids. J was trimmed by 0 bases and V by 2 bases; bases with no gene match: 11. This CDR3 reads CASSLGVIRTGDSYEQYF. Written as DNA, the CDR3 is TGTGCCAGCAGTTTAGGGGTCATCCGGACAGGGGACTCCTACGAGCAGTACTTC.

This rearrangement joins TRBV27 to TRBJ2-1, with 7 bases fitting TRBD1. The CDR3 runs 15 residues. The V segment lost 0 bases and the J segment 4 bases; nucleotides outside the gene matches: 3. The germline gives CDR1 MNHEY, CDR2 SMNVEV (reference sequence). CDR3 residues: CASSLSGTVYNEQFF. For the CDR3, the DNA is TGTGCCAGCAGTTTATCGGGGACAGTTTACAATGAGCAGTTCTTC.

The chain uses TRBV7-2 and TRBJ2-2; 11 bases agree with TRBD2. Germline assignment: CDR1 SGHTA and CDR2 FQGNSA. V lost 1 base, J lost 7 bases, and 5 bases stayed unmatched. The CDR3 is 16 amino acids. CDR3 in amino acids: CASSLDTSGSSGELFF. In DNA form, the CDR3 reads TGTGCCAGCAGCTTAGACACTAGCGGGAGTAGCGGGGAGCTGTTTTTT.

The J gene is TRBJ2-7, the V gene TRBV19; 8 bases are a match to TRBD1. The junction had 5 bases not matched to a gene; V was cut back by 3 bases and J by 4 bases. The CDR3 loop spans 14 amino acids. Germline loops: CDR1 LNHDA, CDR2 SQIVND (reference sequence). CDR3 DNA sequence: TGTGCCAGTAGTATTCAGGGGGCGAGGTACGAGCAGTACTTC. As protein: CASSIQGARYEQYF.

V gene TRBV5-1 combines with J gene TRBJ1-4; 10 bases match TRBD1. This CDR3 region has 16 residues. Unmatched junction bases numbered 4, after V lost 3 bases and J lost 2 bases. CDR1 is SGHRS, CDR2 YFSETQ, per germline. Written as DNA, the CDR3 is TGCGCCAGCAGCTCAAGGACAGGGGGGACTAATGAAAAACTGTTTTTT. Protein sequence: CASSSRTGGTNEKLFF.

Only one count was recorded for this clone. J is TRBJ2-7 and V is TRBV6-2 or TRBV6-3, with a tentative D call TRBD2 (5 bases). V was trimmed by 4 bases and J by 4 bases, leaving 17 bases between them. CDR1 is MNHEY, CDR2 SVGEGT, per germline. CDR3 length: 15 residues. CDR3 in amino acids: CASSSSGILSYEQYF. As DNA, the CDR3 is TGTGCCAGCAGTTCCTCCGGGATCCTAAGTTACGAGCAGTACTTC.

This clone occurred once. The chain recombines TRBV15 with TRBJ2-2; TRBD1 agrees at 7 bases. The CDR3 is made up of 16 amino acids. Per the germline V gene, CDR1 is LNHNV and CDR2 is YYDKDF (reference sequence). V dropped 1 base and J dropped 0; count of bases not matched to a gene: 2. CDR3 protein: CATSRGDSSNTGELFF. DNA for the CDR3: TGTGCCACCAGCAGAGGGGACAGTTCGAACACCGGGGAGCTGTTTTTT.